The 11 T cell receptor beta chains in this list originate from one sample, sequenced in a study of T-cell reconstitution after alpha-beta-depleted transplantation in children. Construction of the TCRbeta library involved unique molecular identifiers. TCRdb recomputed calls from the PCR reads with MiXCR, one row per CDR3 protein. This table holds about 440,000 distinct CDR3 sequences, around two fifths found once. The sample in question was PBMCs, obtained before TCRalphabeta/CD19-depleted stem cell transplant. These receptors were taken from a girl aged 2 to 9 with aplastic anemia, due to receive a stem cell transplant.

The chain has TRBV7-9 and TRBJ2-1; 8 bases match TRBD1. V was pared by 4 bases and J by 3 bases, with 8 bases of the junction left unmatched. This CDR3 is 16 amino acids long. Germline V lookup: CDR1 SEHNR, CDR2 FQNEAQ (reference sequence). For the CDR3, the DNA is TGTGCCAGCAGCTCCTCCGGACAGGGTGGCTACAATGAGCAGTTCTTC. Translating gives CASSSSGQGGYNEQFF.

The rearrangement links TRBV7-3 to TRBJ2-3; TRBD2 agrees at 14 bases. This CDR3 contains 18 residues. The germline V gene encodes CDR1 SGHTA and CDR2 FQGTGA. Unmatched junction bases numbered 7, after V lost 3 bases and J lost 2 bases. The CDR3 sequence: CASSLGLAGVQHTDTQYF. The CDR3 DNA reads TGTGCCAGCAGCTTGGGACTAGCGGGAGTCCAACACACAGATACGCAGTATTTT.

The J gene is TRBJ2-3, the V gene TRBV10-2; no firm D call. This CDR3 is 13 amino acids long. Trimming stripped 6 bases from V and 8 bases from J, with 15 bases between. Germline values: CDR1 WSHSY, CDR2 SAAADI. CDR3: CASSEPQAVTQYF. CDR3 in DNA: TGCGCCAGCAGCGAGCCCCAAGCAGTTACGCAGTATTTT.

The rearrangement joins TRBV27 to TRBJ2-7; 9 bases align to TRBD1. The V and J ends lost 5 bases and 1 base, in that order; junction bases with no gene match: 6. CDR3 length: 15 residues. Looked up from germline, CDR1 is MNHEY and CDR2 is SMNVEV (reference sequence). The CDR3 protein is CASSIGQGRSYEQYF. Here the CDR3 DNA reads TGTGCCAGCAGTATCGGACAGGGGAGGTCCTACGAGCAGTACTTC.

This clonotype was counted many times. V is TRBV10-3 and J is TRBJ2-3, with a tentative D call TRBD2 (6 bases). Germline CDR1 is ENHRY and CDR2 is SYGVKD. V lost 7 bases and J lost 9, with 14 bases in between. The CDR3 contains 12 residues. CDR3 DNA: TGTGCCATCACCGGGGGAGGAGGAACGCAGTATTTT. It yields the protein CAITGGGGTQYF.

In this sample, this clonotype turned up a few times. This sequence joins TRBV29-1 and TRBJ1-5; possible D gene TRBD1, 6 bases. Germline lookup yields CDR1 SQVTM and CDR2 ANQGSEA. V lost 6 bases to trimming and J lost 0 bases, with 12 bases between them. The CDR3 sequence is 14 residues long. The CDR3 sequence: CSVRTGFSNQPQHF. The CDR3 region has the DNA TGCAGCGTGAGAACAGGGTTTAGCAATCAGCCCCAGCATTTT. Complete variable domain (other parts from reference TRBV29-1 and TRBJ1-5): SAVISQKPSRDICQRGTSLTIQCQVDSQVTMMFWYRQQPGQSLTLIATANQGSEATYESGFVIDKFPISRPNLTFSTLTVSNMSPEDSSIYLCSVRTGFSNQPQHFGDGTRLSIL.

This clonotype was counted many times. V and J are TRBV4-1 and TRBJ1-6; D is possibly TRBD1 (5 bases). Germline CDR1 reads MGHRA; CDR2 reads YSYEKL. CDR3 size: 16 residues. Trimming took off 0 bases at V and 5 bases at J, with 11 bases between the two ends. CDR3 sequence (DNA): TGCGCCAGCAGCCAAGACTGGGACGGGAATAATTCACCCCTCCACTTT. Amino acids: CASSQDWDGNNSPLHF.

The chain is built from TRBV4-2 and TRBJ2-1, with no clear D. The CDR3 is 15 amino acids. Germline-derived CDR1 and CDR2 are LGHNA and YNFKEQ. V was cut by 1 base and J by 7 bases, with 14 bases left in between. The CDR3 protein is CASSQVPPNGNEQFF. The CDR3 coding sequence is TGTGCCAGCAGCCAAGTACCGCCCAACGGGAATGAGCAGTTCTTC.

This clonotype was seen ten or more times. This sequence joins TRBV5-1 and TRBJ2-7; the D gene is possibly TRBD2 (6 bases). From germline, CDR1 is SGHRS and CDR2 YFSETQ. This CDR3 region has 14 residues. V dropped 5 bases and J dropped 2 bases, with 14 bases sitting between them. CDR3 region: CASSSEGLTYEQYF. CDR3 DNA: TGCGCCAGCAGTTCGGAGGGACTTACCTACGAGCAGTACTTC.

This clonotype appeared a few times. This sequence joins TRBV7-7 and TRBJ2-1; 9 positions agree with TRBD2. The CDR3 length is 17 residues. The germline CDR1 and CDR2 sequences are SSHAT and FNYEAQ (reference sequence). Trimming cost V 0 bases and J 5 bases; bases outside gene matches: 8. The CDR3 reads CASSLAPGTSSNNEQFF. The DNA for the CDR3 is TGTGCCAGCAGCTTAGCCCCCGGGACTAGCTCTAACAATGAGCAGTTCTTC. The complete variable domain, with remaining parts taken from reference TRBV7-7 and TRBJ2-1, reads GAGVSQSPRYKVTKRGQDVTLRCDPISSHATLYWYQQALGQGPEFLTYFNYEAQPDKSGLPSDRFSAERPEGSISTLTIQRTEQRDSAMYRCASSLAPGTSSNNEQFFGPGTRLTVL.

The rearrangement uses TRBV19 and TRBJ2-7; D remains ambiguous. CDR3 length: 13 residues. V lost 5 bases and J 4 bases, leaving 12 bases between the germline ends. The germline gives CDR1 LNHDA, CDR2 SQIVND (reference sequence). CDR3 sequence: CASSATETYEQYF. The CDR3 nucleotides read TGTGCCAGTAGTGCGACTGAGACTTACGAGCAGTACTTC.